One and the same sample provided the 26 T cell receptor beta chains below, sequenced in a study of cytomegalovirus exposure and HLA in healthy donors. 13 Jbeta primers and 60 Vbeta primers were used for the PCR. Data came from immunoSEQ multiplex PCR; TCRdb stores just in-frame clones and leaves some out. The sample lists 170,000 or so clones; approximately 84% were seen once. Sequenced input: PBMCs. The origin of the receptors is a girl aged 10-17 years in good health and CMV-seropositive.

This clone has just a few counts. The chain employs TRBV6-1 and TRBJ2-7, with a possible D match to TRBD1 (6 bases). CDR1 is MNHNS and CDR2 is SASEGT in the germline V gene. This CDR3 has 14 amino acids. With 5 bases removed from V and 0 bases from J, the gap between germline ends came to 11 bases. The CDR3, as DNA: TGTGCCAGCAGTTCCCGGGACACCTCCTACGAGCAGTACTTC. Translation gives CASSSRDTSYEQYF.

The chain carries TRBV27 and TRBJ2-7; TRBD1 matches 9 bases. The V gene end was trimmed by 8 bases and the J gene end by 2 bases; junction bases not matched to a gene: 10. Germline CDR1 and CDR2: MNHEY and SMNVEV (reference sequence). The CDR3 contains 15 residues. CDR3 sequence reads: CASQPGGQGAYEQYF. The CDR3, as DNA: TGTGCCAGCCAACCCGGGGGACAGGGTGCCTACGAGCAGTACTTC.

This clone is a singleton in its sample. CDR3 sequence reads: CASSPAGSLVTEAFF. The CDR3, as DNA: TGCGCCAGCAGCCCGGCGGGGAGTTTGGTCACTGAAGCTTTCTTT. J is TRBJ1-1 and V is TRBV4-1; unclear D gene. Trimming stripped 4 bases from V and 4 bases from J, with 16 bases between. CDR1 is MGHRA, CDR2 YSYEKL, per germline. This CDR3 has 15 amino acids.

This clone was counted only a few times. V usage is TRBV27 and J usage is TRBJ1-4; D is ambiguous. Germline CDR1 and CDR2: MNHEY and SMNVEV (reference sequence). The V end lost 3 bases, the J end lost 7 bases, and 12 bases lay between the germline ends. This CDR3 contains 14 residues. This chain's CDR3 is CASSLTQTREKLFF. Written as DNA, the CDR3 is TGTGCCAGCAGTTTGACACAAACCCGTGAAAAACTGTTTTTT.

CDR3 nucleotide sequence: TGTGCCAGCAGCGCCAGACAGGGATGGACAGATACGCAGTATTTT. This gives the protein CASSARQGWTDTQYF. The chain combines TRBV7-9 with TRBJ2-3, with TRBD1 matching over 7 bases. Per germline, CDR1 SEHNR and CDR2 FQNEAQ (reference sequence). The CDR3 runs to 15 residues. V dropped 5 bases and J dropped 3; count of bases not matched to a gene: 8.

CDR3 in DNA: TGTGCCAGCTCACCAGAGACAGGGAAGCGCAATGAGCAGTTCTTC. Its protein product is CASSPETGKRNEQFF. The chain uses TRBV18 and TRBJ2-1; the match to TRBD1 covers 7 bases. V lost 2 bases and J lost 6; bases outside the gene matches: 7. Germline V gene sequence: CDR1 KGHSH, CDR2 LQKENI. The CDR3 length is 15 residues.

The chain combines TRBV7-6 with TRBJ1-1, with a weak D call TRBD1 (5 bases). V dropped 5 bases and J dropped 8 bases, with 15 bases sitting between them. The germline V gene encodes CDR1 SGHVS and CDR2 FNYEAQ. This CDR3 spans 13 amino acids. CDR3: CASSPGQGTEAFF. CDR3 bases: TGTGCCAGCAGCCCGGGCCAGGGCACCGAAGCTTTCTTT.

CDR3 bases: TGTGCCAGCAGTTACCAGGGACTAGCTGGGGCCCAGTACTTC. Translated, it gives CASSYQGLAGAQYF. V usage is TRBV6-5 and J usage is TRBJ2-5; 9 positions agree with TRBD2. CDR1 is MNHEY and CDR2 is SVGAGI in the germline V gene. CDR3 size: 14 residues. Trimming at V came to 2 bases and at J to 9 bases, leaving 7 bases not matched to a gene.

The chain employs TRBV7-9 and TRBJ1-5, with D perhaps TRBD1 (5 bases). The length of the CDR3 is 15 residues. With 4 bases removed from V and 8 bases from J, the gap between germline ends came to 18 bases. CDR1 is SEHNR and CDR2 is FQNEAQ in the germline V gene (reference sequence). The CDR3 sequence: CASSSVWDLNEPQHF. In DNA, the CDR3 is TGTGCCAGCAGCTCCGTATGGGACTTAAACGAGCCCCAGCATTTT.

V gene TRBV2 combines with J gene TRBJ1-5, with D uncertain. This CDR3 comprises 13 residues. Trimming shortened V by 6 bases and J by 1 base, and 7 bases separated the two germline ends. Per germline, CDR1 SNHLY and CDR2 FYNNEI. The CDR3 here is CASRASSNQPQHF. The CDR3 nucleotides read TGTGCCAGCAGGGCCTCGAGCAATCAGCCCCAGCATTTT. Full variable domain (missing parts from reference TRBV2 and TRBJ1-5): EPEVTQTPSHQVTQMGQEVILRCVPISNHLYFYWYRQILGQKVEFLVSFYNNEISEKSEIFDDQFSVERPDGSNFTLKIRSTKLEDSAMYFCASRASSNQPQHFGDGTRLSIL.

The rearrangement links TRBV27 to TRBJ1-4; D is perhaps TRBD1 (6 bases). The CDR3 length is 15 residues. CDR1 MNHEY and CDR2 SMNVEV come from the germline V gene (reference sequence). Trimming left V 6 bases short and J 11 bases short, with 22 bases between. The CDR3 here is CASRIGNRVLEKLFF. The CDR3 coding sequence is TGTGCCAGCAGAATCGGTAACAGGGTTTTGGAGAAACTGTTTTTT. Together with reference TRBV27 and TRBJ1-4, the CDR3 gives the full variable domain: EAQVTQNPRYLITVTGKKLTVTCSQNMNHEYMSWYRQDPGLGLRQIYYSMNVEVTDKGDVPEGYKVSRKEKRNFPLILESPSPNQTSLYFCASRIGNRVLEKLFFGSGTQLSVL.

The CDR3 DNA is TGTGCCAGAAGCCGGGACAGCTCCCGAGATTACTATGGCTACACCTTC. As protein: CARSRDSSRDYYGYTF. The chain is built from TRBV5-3 and TRBJ1-2; 7 positions match TRBD1. TRBV5-3 is an ORF, and what it does is uncertain. The CDR3 has 16 residues. V shed 4 bases, J shed 3 bases, and the junction held 12 bases outside the gene matches.

The rearrangement links TRBV6-1 to TRBJ1-6; D not certain. The V gene's germline CDR1 is MNHNS and CDR2 SASEGT. The ends were cut back, 0 bases at V and 6 bases at J, with 9 bases in the middle. The CDR3 is made up of 15 amino acids. The CDR3 region is CASSEALRANSPLHF. CDR3 sequence (DNA): TGTGCCAGCAGTGAAGCATTGAGGGCTAATTCACCCCTCCACTTT.

V gene TRBV10-1 combines with J gene TRBJ2-1; perhaps TRBD1 as D (6 bases). Looked up from germline, CDR1 is WNHNN and CDR2 is SYGVQD (reference sequence). V was pared by 5 bases and J by 5 bases, with 16 bases between. The CDR3 extends over 15 amino acids. DNA of the CDR3: TGCGCCAGCAGTCAACAGGGTCTTAGGAACAATGAGCAGTTCTTC. This codes for CASSQQGLRNNEQFF.

The rearrangement joins TRBV5-4 to TRBJ2-7; 7 positions agree with TRBD2. There are 17 residues in the CDR3. The germline V gene has CDR1 SGHNT and CDR2 YYREEE (reference sequence). With 0 bases clipped from V and 4 bases from J, the junction kept 13 bases outside the gene matches. The CDR3 loop reads CASSLALGGGFLYEQYF. The DNA for the CDR3 is TGTGCCAGCAGCTTGGCGCTCGGGGGAGGGTTTTTGTACGAGCAGTACTTC.

This clone appeared once. The V call is TRBV7-2, the J call TRBJ2-7, with D unclear. Germline lookup yields CDR1 SGHTA and CDR2 FQGNSA. The CDR3 contains 16 residues. The ends were cut back, 2 bases at V and 2 bases at J, with 16 bases in the middle. CDR3 nucleotide sequence: TGTGCCAGCAGCTTATGGGCCGGCCATTCAGCCTACGAGCAGTACTTC. Protein sequence: CASSLWAGHSAYEQYF. Full variable domain (outside the CDR3, taken from reference TRBV7-2 and TRBJ2-7): GAGVSQSPSNKVTEKGKDVELRCDPISGHTALYWYRQSLGQGLEFLIYFQGNSAPDKSGLPSDRFSAERTGGSVSTLTIQRTQQEDSAVYLCASSLWAGHSAYEQYFGPGTRLTVT.

The chain is built from TRBV27 and TRBJ2-7, with TRBD2 matching over 13 bases. The germline CDR1 and CDR2 sequences are MNHEY and SMNVEV (reference sequence). The CDR3 has 16 residues. V dropped 6 bases and J dropped 4; count of bases not matched to a gene: 9. The CDR3 is CASSPRELAGGYEQYF. The CDR3 DNA reads as TGTGCCAGCAGCCCCCGGGAACTAGCGGGGGGGTACGAGCAGTACTTC.

The CDR3 coding sequence is TGTGCCAGCAGCTTTCCTAAGGGGAACTATGGCTACACCTTC. It codes for CASSFPKGNYGYTF. The chain carries TRBV5-6 and TRBJ1-2, with D possibly TRBD1 on 5 matching bases. Per germline, CDR1 SGHDT and CDR2 YYEEEE. The CDR3 covers 14 residues. The germline V and J ends were trimmed by 2 bases and 2 bases, with 10 bases remaining between them.

This sequence joins TRBV6-1 and TRBJ2-7; 8 positions match TRBD1. Trimming at V came to 6 bases and at J to 0 bases, leaving 4 bases not matched to a gene. In germline, CDR1 is MNHNS, CDR2 SASEGT. This CDR3 spans 14 amino acids. The CDR3: CASRGTGSSYEQYF. DNA of the CDR3: TGTGCCAGCAGGGGGACAGGTAGCTCCTACGAGCAGTACTTC.

The chain carries TRBV5-1 and TRBJ1-2; possibly TRBD1 for D (5 bases). CDR1 and CDR2 from the germline V gene are SGHRS and YFSETQ. V was trimmed by 2 bases and J by 4 bases, leaving 12 bases between them. The CDR3 totals 14 residues. The CDR3 region is CASSFTGMGYGYTF. In DNA form, the CDR3 reads TGCGCCAGCAGCTTTACAGGAATGGGCTATGGCTACACCTTC.

V usage is TRBV19 and J usage is TRBJ1-2; 8 bases are shared with TRBD1. The CDR3 runs to 15 residues. Unmatched junction bases numbered 8, after V lost 5 bases and J lost 3 bases. The germline gives CDR1 LNHDA, CDR2 SQIVND (reference sequence). The CDR3 DNA is TGTGCCAGTAGTCCTACGACAGGGGAACACTATGGCTACACCTTC. Residues: CASSPTTGEHYGYTF.

The count of this clone is one. This chain joins TRBV2 and TRBJ2-7; D unresolved. Trimming pared 3 bases from V and 2 bases from J, leaving 11 bases between. CDR1 SNHLY and CDR2 FYNNEI come from the germline V gene. CDR3 size: 14 residues. The CDR3 DNA sequence: TGTGCCAGCAGTGACTCTCTGACTGCCTACGAGCAGTACTTC. Residues: CASSDSLTAYEQYF.

The chain recombines TRBV19 with TRBJ2-2, with 7 bases aligning to TRBD1. With 2 bases clipped from V and 6 bases from J, the junction kept 3 bases outside the gene matches. This CDR3 has 14 residues. CDR1 and CDR2 from the germline V gene are LNHDA and SQIVND (reference sequence). CDR3 loop: CASSIYDRAGELFF. CDR3 DNA sequence: TGTGCCAGTAGTATATATGACAGGGCCGGGGAGCTGTTTTTT.

This clone was recorded once. The rearrangement uses TRBV11-3 and TRBJ1-3; D is unresolved. This CDR3 spans 19 amino acids. Germline CDR1 reads SGHNT; CDR2 reads YENEEA. Trimming left V 5 bases short and J 4 bases short, with 27 bases between. CDR3 nucleotides: TGTGCCAGCAGCCTCACAATAGGACCCTCAGAGCGGGTGGGAAACACCATATATTTT. Translated, it gives CASSLTIGPSERVGNTIYF.

This sequence joins TRBV18 and TRBJ1-4; 8 nucleotides match TRBD1. This CDR3 has 15 amino acids. V was pared by 3 bases and J by 7 bases, with 7 bases of the junction left unmatched. CDR1 is KGHSH and CDR2 is LQKENI in the germline V gene. CDR3 nucleotide sequence: TGTGCCAGCTCACCCCTGACAGGGGCGGGTGAAAAACTGTTTTTT. This encodes CASSPLTGAGEKLFF.

This clone was seen just once. This chain uses TRBV5-8 with TRBJ1-1; 7 nucleotides line up with TRBD1. CDR3 length equals 13 residues. V was clipped by 4 bases and J by 5 bases; unmatched bases: 5. Germline lookup yields CDR1 SGHTS and CDR2 YDEGEE. CDR3 nucleotide sequence: TGTGCCAGCAGCCGACAGGGAGGAACTGAAGCTTTCTTT. Its translation is CASSRQGGTEAFF. Full variable domain (missing parts from reference TRBV5-8 and TRBJ1-1): EAGVTQSPTHLIKTRGQQATLRCSPISGHTSVYWYQQALGLGLQFLLWYDEGEERNRGNFPPRFSGRQFPNYSSELNVNALELEDSALYLCASSRQGGTEAFFGQGTRLTVV.